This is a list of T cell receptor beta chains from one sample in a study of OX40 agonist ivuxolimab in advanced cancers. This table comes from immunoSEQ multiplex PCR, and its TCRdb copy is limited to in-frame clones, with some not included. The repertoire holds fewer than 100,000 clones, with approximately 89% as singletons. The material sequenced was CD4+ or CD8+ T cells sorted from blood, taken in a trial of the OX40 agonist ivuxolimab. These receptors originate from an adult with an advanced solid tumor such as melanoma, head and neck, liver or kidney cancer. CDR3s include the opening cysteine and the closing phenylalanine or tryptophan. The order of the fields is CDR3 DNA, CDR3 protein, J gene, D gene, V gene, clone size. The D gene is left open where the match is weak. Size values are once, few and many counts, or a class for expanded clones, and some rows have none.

TGTGCCAGCACCCTATCAGGGTCGGGAAAACTGTTTTTT CASTLSGSGKLFF TRBJ1-4 . TRBV6-1 .
TGCGCCAGCAGCCAAGTGGGCTTCAACACTGAAGCTTTCTTT CASSQVGFNTEAFF TRBJ1-1 . TRBV4-1 .
TGTGCCAGCAAGACTAGCGGAAACTACGAGCAGTACTTC CASKTSGNYEQYF TRBJ2-7 TRBD2 TRBV6-6 .
TGTGCCTGGAGTGGGGGCCGGGATCAGCCCCAGCATTTT CAWSGGRDQPQHF TRBJ1-5 . TRBV30 once
TGCGCCAGCAGCTCGGGACAGTTTCTCTCTGGAAACACCATATATTTT CASSSGQFLSGNTIYF TRBJ1-3 TRBD1 TRBV5-1 .
TGTGCCAGCAGCTCCGGACTAGCGAGCACAGATACGCAGTATTTT CASSSGLASTDTQYF TRBJ2-3 TRBD2 TRBV7-9 once
TGCGCCAGCAGCTCTTCGACGTTGAACACTGAAGCTTTCTTT CASSSSTLNTEAFF TRBJ1-1 . TRBV5-1 .
TGTGCCAGCAACCTCGGCAGGGGAACTTATGGCTACACCTTC CASNLGRGTYGYTF TRBJ1-2 . TRBV6-5 .
TGTGCCAGCTCACGGACAGGAGAGGGCTATGGCTACACCTTC CASSRTGEGYGYTF TRBJ1-2 TRBD1 TRBV18 .
TGTGCCACCAGGGTCCACATAGCGGGAGGACCCGGGGAGCTGTTTTTT CATRVHIAGGPGELFF TRBJ2-2 TRBD2 TRBV19 .
TGTGCCAGCGTTGGGGTGCTTCCCTCCTACGAGCAGTACTTC CASVGVLPSYEQYF TRBJ2-7 . TRBV5-8 .
TGTGCCAGCAGTTCCTCGGGAGGGAATCAGCCCCAGCATTTT CASSSSGGNQPQHF TRBJ1-5 . TRBV6-5 .
TGCGCCAGCAGCTTGGTTCCCACAGATACGCAGTATTTT CASSLVPTDTQYF TRBJ2-3 . TRBV5-1 .